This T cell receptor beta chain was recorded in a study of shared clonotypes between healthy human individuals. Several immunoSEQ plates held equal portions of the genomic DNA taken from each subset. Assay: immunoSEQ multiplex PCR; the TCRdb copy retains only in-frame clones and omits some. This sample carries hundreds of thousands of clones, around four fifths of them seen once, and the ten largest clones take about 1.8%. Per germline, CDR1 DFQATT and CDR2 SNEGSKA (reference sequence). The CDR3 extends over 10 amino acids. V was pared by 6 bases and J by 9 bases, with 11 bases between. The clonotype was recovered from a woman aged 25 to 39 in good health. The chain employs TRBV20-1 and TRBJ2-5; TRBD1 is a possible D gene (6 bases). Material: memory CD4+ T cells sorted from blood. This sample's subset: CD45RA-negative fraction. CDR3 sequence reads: CSAERGSQYF. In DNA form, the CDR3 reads TGCAGTGCCGAGAGGGGGTCCCAGTACTTC.